The 17 T cell receptor beta chains in this list originate from one sample, sequenced in a study of blood T cell repertoires in COVID-19. This table comes from immunoSEQ multiplex PCR, and its TCRdb copy is limited to in-frame clones, with some not included. Of over 150,000 clones in the sample, 80% to 90% were seen once. Material: PBMCs or T cells enriched from blood (not recorded which). Receptors originate from a man aged 35-49 years who had recovered from COVID-19.

This chain connects TRBV28 to TRBJ1-1; maybe TRBD1 (5 bases). Germline V gene data show CDR1 as MDHEN and CDR2 as SYDVKM. The CDR3 contains 12 residues. V lost 5 bases and J lost 6, with 10 bases in between. The CDR3 nucleotides read TGTGCCAGCAGTCTGGACACAGCTGAAGCTTTCTTT. It specifies CASSLDTAEAFF.

The sample holds one count of this clone. This chain uses TRBV4-2 with TRBJ2-1, with TRBD2 identical over 10 bases. Germline assignment: CDR1 LGHNA and CDR2 YNFKEQ. This CDR3 comprises 17 residues. The J segment lost 0 bases and the V segment lost 2 bases, leaving 4 bases of the junction unmatched. CDR3 sequence: CASSQPRTSGSYNEQFF. The CDR3, as DNA: TGTGCCAGCAGCCAACCTAGGACTAGCGGCTCCTACAATGAGCAGTTCTTC.

CDR3 residues: CASSWTGGYEQYF. CDR3 sequence (DNA): TGTGCCAGCAGCTGGACAGGGGGCTACGAGCAGTACTTC. V usage is TRBV6-5 and J usage is TRBJ2-7; 10 positions agree with TRBD1. CDR3 size: 13 residues. CDR1 is MNHEY, CDR2 SVGAGI, per germline. V gave up 6 bases and J gave up 3 bases; unmatched junction bases: 2.

The chain combines TRBV19 with TRBJ2-1; TRBD2 agrees at 8 bases. The trim removed 7 bases at V and 1 base at J, leaving 3 bases unmatched. This CDR3 has 14 amino acids. Germline V gives CDR1 LNHDA, CDR2 SQIVND (reference sequence). CDR3 DNA: TGTGCCAGTAATCCTAGCGGGTCCTACAATGAGCAGTTCTTC. It is translated as CASNPSGSYNEQFF.

J is TRBJ2-5 and V is TRBV19; D gene uncertain. There are 14 residues in the CDR3. V dropped 3 bases and J dropped 2 bases, with 10 bases sitting between them. CDR1 is LNHDA and CDR2 is SQIVND in the germline V gene (reference sequence). The CDR3 is CASSITLLQETQYF. CDR3 sequence (DNA): TGTGCCAGTAGTATTACCTTGCTACAAGAGACCCAGTACTTC.

The chain recombines TRBV7-2 with TRBJ2-1; 8 bases agree with TRBD2. The CDR3 consists of 17 residues. CDR1 and CDR2 from the germline V gene are SGHTA and FQGNSA. V was pared by 1 base and J by 0 bases, with 5 bases of the junction left unmatched. The DNA for the CDR3 is TGTGCCAGCAGCTTAGTCGCGGGAGGTATCTCCTACAATGAGCAGTTCTTC. Amino acids: CASSLVAGGISYNEQFF.

This clone was detected a few times. The CDR3 sequence: CASSLSGQGSDTQYF. CDR3 sequence (DNA): TGTGCCAGCAGTTTATCGGGACAGGGGTCAGATACGCAGTATTTT. The rearrangement uses TRBV27 and TRBJ2-3; 10 nucleotides line up with TRBD1. The CDR3 has 15 residues. J gave up 4 bases and V 0 bases, and 1 base lay outside the gene matches. CDR1 is MNHEY and CDR2 is SMNVEV in the germline V gene (reference sequence).

There are a few counts of this clone. V gene TRBV7-2 combines with J gene TRBJ2-3, with 7 bases fitting TRBD2. Germline trimming cut 4 bases from V and 0 bases from J; bases unmatched to any gene: 4. The CDR3 spans 15 residues. The germline V gene has CDR1 SGHTA and CDR2 FQGNSA. The CDR3 nucleotides read TGTGCCAGCAGCTCCAGCGGGATTAGCACAGATACGCAGTATTTT. As protein: CASSSSGISTDTQYF.

This clone appeared a few times. The chain recombines TRBV25-1 with TRBJ1-2; D unresolved. The germline V gene has CDR1 MGHDK and CDR2 SYGVNS. The ends were cut back, 0 bases at V and 6 bases at J, with 17 bases in the middle. This CDR3 is built from 16 residues. CDR3 protein: CASSEYSYDITDGYTF. DNA for the CDR3: TGTGCCAGCAGTGAATATTCCTACGACATCACCGATGGCTACACCTTC.

The V call is TRBV18, the J call TRBJ2-1; 12 bases match TRBD2. Germline lookup yields CDR1 KGHSH and CDR2 LQKENI. V gave up 4 bases and J gave up 5 bases; unmatched junction bases: 9. The CDR3 runs 17 residues. CDR3 protein: CASSRSSGTSGHNEQFF. Here the CDR3 DNA reads TGTGCCAGCTCACGAAGTTCCGGGACTAGCGGGCACAATGAGCAGTTCTTC.

The chain recombines TRBV5-4 with TRBJ2-5; D might be TRBD2 (6 bases). V lost 0 bases, J lost 0 bases, and 12 bases lay in between. The germline CDR1 and CDR2 sequences are SGHNT and YYREEE (reference sequence). The CDR3 loop spans 16 amino acids. CDR3 protein: CASSLAIAAYQETQYF. As DNA, the CDR3 is TGTGCCAGCAGCTTGGCCATAGCGGCTTACCAAGAGACCCAGTACTTC.

This clone turned up a few times. This chain connects TRBV4-3 to TRBJ1-2, with 7 nucleotides matching TRBD1. This CDR3 comprises 14 residues. Germline V gene data show CDR1 as LGHNA and CDR2 as YSLEER. The J segment lost 9 bases and the V segment lost 0 bases, leaving 7 bases of the junction unmatched. In DNA, the CDR3 is TGCGCCAGCAGCCAAGACGAGGGGGCCGGACGCTACACCTTC. It specifies CASSQDEGAGRYTF.

The CDR3 reads CASRPTGTGGEKLFF. The CDR3 DNA reads TGTGCCAGCAGGCCGACCGGGACAGGGGGTGAAAAACTGTTTTTT. The rearrangement links TRBV7-9 to TRBJ1-4; TRBD1 aligns across 11 bases. V dropped 6 bases and J dropped 7; count of bases not matched to a gene: 7. The CDR3 is 15 residues long. Germline V gene sequence: CDR1 SEHNR, CDR2 FQNEAQ (reference sequence).

The rearrangement joins TRBV7-2 to TRBJ1-2; 9 bases are a match to TRBD1. Per the germline V gene, CDR1 is SGHTA and CDR2 is FQGNSA. J was trimmed by 3 bases and V by 0 bases; bases with no gene match: 8. The CDR3 length is 17 residues. The CDR3 here is CASSLANLRQGDYGYTF. CDR3 bases: TGTGCCAGCAGCTTAGCGAATTTGAGACAGGGGGACTATGGCTACACCTTC.

This chain joins TRBV30 and TRBJ1-6; D gene unclear. The CDR3 contains 13 residues. Trimming took 0 bases from V and 9 from J, leaving 9 bases between them. Germline V gives CDR1 GTSNPN, CDR2 SVGIG (reference sequence). CDR3: CAWSVLGSSPLHF. Written as DNA, the CDR3 is TGTGCCTGGAGTGTCTTGGGGAGTTCACCCCTCCACTTT. Filled out from reference TRBV30 and TRBJ1-6, the complete variable domain reads SQTIHQWPATLVQPVGSPLSLECTVEGTSNPNLYWYRQAAGRGLQLLFYSVGIGQISSEVPQNLSASRPQDRQFILSSKKLLLSDSGFYLCAWSVLGSSPLHFGNGTRLTVT.

This clone showed up just a few times. The chain has TRBV6-5 and TRBJ2-1; TRBD2 might be the D (6 bases). The CDR3 has 14 residues. In germline, CDR1 is MNHEY, CDR2 SVGAGI. Trimming removed 7 bases at V and 0 bases at J, with 10 bases between. The CDR3: CASTRGSSYNEQFF. The CDR3, as DNA: TGTGCCAGCACTCGGGGGAGCTCCTACAATGAGCAGTTCTTC.

V usage is TRBV5-6 and J usage is TRBJ2-5; D remains unclear. This CDR3 is 12 amino acids long. Trimming removed 2 bases at V and 4 bases at J, with 6 bases between. Germline CDR1 reads SGHDT; CDR2 reads YYEEEE. The CDR3 is CASSFGSETQYF. As DNA, the CDR3 is TGTGCCAGCAGCTTCGGGTCAGAGACCCAGTACTTC.